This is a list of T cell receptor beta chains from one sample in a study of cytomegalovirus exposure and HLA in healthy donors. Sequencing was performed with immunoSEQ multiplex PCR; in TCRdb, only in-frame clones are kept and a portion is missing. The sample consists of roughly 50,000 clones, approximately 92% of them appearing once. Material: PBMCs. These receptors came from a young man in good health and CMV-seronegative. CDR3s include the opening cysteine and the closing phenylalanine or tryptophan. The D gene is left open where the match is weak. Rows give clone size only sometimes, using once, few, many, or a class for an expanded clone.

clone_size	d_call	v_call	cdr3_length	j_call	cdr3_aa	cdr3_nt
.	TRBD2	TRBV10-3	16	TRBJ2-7	CAISGNSGRESYEQYF	TGTGCCATCAGTGGGAACAGCGGGAGAGAATCCTACGAGCAGTACTTC
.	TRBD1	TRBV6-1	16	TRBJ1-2	CASSEAWTGQSYGYTF	TGTGCCAGCAGTGAAGCGTGGACAGGCCAGTCTTATGGCTACACCTTC
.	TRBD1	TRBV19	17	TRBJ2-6	CASSVDREISGANVLTF	TGTGCCAGTAGTGTCGACAGGGAGATTTCTGGGGCCAACGTCCTGACTTTC
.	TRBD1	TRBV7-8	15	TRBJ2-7	CASSGAWDRRYEQYF	TGTGCCAGCAGCGGAGCTTGGGACAGGAGGTACGAGCAGTACTTC
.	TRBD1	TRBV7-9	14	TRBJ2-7	CASSQGQGPYEQYF	TGTGCCAGCAGCCAGGGACAGGGACCCTACGAGCAGTACTTC
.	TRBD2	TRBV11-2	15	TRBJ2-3	CASSPRLAGVDTQYF	TGTGCCAGCAGCCCCAGACTAGCGGGAGTGGATACGCAGTATTTT
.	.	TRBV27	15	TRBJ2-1	CASSLSSSSYNEQFF	TGTGCCAGCAGTTTATCTAGCAGCTCCTACAATGAGCAGTTCTTC
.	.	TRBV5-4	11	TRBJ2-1	CASSSFNEQFF	TGTGCCAGCAGCTCCTTCAATGAGCAGTTCTTC
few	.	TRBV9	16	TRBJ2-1	CASSVEGQPTYNEQFF	TGTGCCAGCAGCGTAGAGGGGCAGCCCACCTACAATGAGCAGTTCTTC
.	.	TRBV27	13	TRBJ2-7	CASSLGGGYEQYF	TGTGCCAGCAGTTTAGGGGGCGGGTACGAGCAGTACTTC
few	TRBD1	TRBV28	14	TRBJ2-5	CASSISRGWETQYF	TGTGCCAGCAGTATCAGCAGGGGGTGGGAGACCCAGTACTTC